This T cell receptor (beta chain) was recovered during a study of cytomegalovirus exposure and HLA in healthy donors. General observations from the study: Because they were indistinguishable, some V segments, including TRBV6-2 and TRBV6-3, were excluded. TCR beta chains numbering approximately 150 were designated cytomegalovirus-associated.

This clone has a single count. The antigen is unknown. Trimming pared 0 bases from V and 5 bases from J, leaving 8 bases between. The CDR3 is 13 residues long. Germline lookup yields CDR1 SGHDT and CDR2 YYEEEE. The PCR had 60 Vbeta and 13 Jbeta primers. Sequencing used immunoSEQ multiplex PCR; TCRdb keeps in-frame clones, though not all of them. This table has roughly 110,000 clones, 82% appearing once. What was sequenced was PBMCs. This clonotype originated in a woman under 30 in good health and CMV-seronegative. The V and J genes are TRBV5-6 and TRBJ1-2, with D unclear. The CDR3 nucleotides are TGTGCCAGCAGCTTGGACAGCTATTATGGCTACACCTTC. Translation: CASSLDSYYGYTF.